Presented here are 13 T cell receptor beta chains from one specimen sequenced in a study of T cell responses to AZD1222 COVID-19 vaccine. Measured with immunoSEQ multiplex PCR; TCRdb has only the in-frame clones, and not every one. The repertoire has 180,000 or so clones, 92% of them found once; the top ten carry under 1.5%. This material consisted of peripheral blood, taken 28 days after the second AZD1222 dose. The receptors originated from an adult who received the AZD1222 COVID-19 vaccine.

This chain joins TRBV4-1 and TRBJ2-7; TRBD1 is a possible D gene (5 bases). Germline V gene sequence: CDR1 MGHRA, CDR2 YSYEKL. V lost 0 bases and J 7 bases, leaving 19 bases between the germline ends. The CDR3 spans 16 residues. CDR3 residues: CASSQDLRTLTWEQYF. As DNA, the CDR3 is TGCGCCAGCAGCCAAGATCTCCGGACACTCACCTGGGAGCAGTACTTC.

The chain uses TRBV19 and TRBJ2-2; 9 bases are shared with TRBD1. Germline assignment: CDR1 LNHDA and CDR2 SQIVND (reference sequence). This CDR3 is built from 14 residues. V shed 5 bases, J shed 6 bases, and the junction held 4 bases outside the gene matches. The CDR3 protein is CASSWDRVAGELFF. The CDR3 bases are TGTGCCAGTAGTTGGGACAGGGTGGCCGGGGAGCTGTTTTTT.

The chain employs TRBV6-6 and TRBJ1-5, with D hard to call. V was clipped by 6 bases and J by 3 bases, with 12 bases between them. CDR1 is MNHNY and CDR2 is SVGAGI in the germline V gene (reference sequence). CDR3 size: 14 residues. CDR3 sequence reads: CASRGRADNQPQHF. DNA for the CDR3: TGTGCCAGCAGGGGCCGCGCAGACAATCAGCCCCAGCATTTT.

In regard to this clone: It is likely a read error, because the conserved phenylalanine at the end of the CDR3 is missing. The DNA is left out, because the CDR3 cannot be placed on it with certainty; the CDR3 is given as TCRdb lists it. CDR3 in amino acids: CASGRTSGRGGELI. The genes are TRBV2 and TRBJ2-7; no check of the table's D call, TRBD2, against the DNA was made. Germline values: CDR1 SNHLY, CDR2 FYNNEI. The CDR3 totals 14 residues, both ends included.

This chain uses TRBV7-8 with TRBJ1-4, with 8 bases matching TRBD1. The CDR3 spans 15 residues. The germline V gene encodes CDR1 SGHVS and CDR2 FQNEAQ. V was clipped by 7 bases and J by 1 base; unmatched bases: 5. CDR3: CASTGGAGTNEKLFF. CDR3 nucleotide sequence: TGTGCCAGCACAGGGGGCGCGGGAACTAATGAAAAACTGTTTTTT.

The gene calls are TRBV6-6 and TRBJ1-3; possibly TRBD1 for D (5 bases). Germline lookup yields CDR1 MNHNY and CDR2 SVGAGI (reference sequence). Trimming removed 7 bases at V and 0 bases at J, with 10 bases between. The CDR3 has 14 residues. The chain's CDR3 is CASIDSNSGNTIYF. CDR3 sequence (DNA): TGTGCCAGCATTGACAGTAACTCTGGAAACACCATATATTTT.

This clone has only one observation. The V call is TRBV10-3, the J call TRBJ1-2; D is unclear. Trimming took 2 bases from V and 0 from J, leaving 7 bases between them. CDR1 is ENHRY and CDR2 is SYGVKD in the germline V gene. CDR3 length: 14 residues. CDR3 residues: CAISEGSSNYGYTF. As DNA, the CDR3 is TGTGCCATCAGTGAGGGGAGTTCTAACTATGGCTACACCTTC.

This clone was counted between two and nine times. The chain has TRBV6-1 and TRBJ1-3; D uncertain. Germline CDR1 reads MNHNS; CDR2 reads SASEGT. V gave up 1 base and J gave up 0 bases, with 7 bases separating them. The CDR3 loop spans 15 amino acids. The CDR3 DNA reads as TGTGCCAGCAGTGAAGACTCCTCCTCTGGAAACACCATATATTTT. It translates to CASSEDSSSGNTIYF.

CDR3 in DNA: TGTGCCAGCAGCTTAGCTGGGACTAGCGGGAGAGGTGCAGATACGCAGTATTTT. Amino acids: CASSLAGTSGRGADTQYF. This chain joins TRBV7-2 and TRBJ2-3, with 14 bases fitting TRBD2. Germline V gives CDR1 SGHTA, CDR2 FQGNSA. V was pared by 0 bases and J by 4 bases, with 6 bases of the junction left unmatched. The CDR3 has 18 amino acids.

The CDR3 reads CASSLFREYTEAFF. As DNA, the CDR3 is TGTGCCAGCAGCTTGTTCAGGGAATACACTGAAGCTTTCTTT. The rearrangement joins TRBV5-4 to TRBJ1-1; maybe TRBD1 (5 bases). In germline, CDR1 is SGHNT, CDR2 YYREEE (reference sequence). The CDR3 is 14 amino acids. V lost 1 base to trimming and J lost 3 bases, with 10 bases between them. The variable domain in full, completed from reference TRBV5-4 and TRBJ1-1, reads ETGVTQSPTHLIKTRGQQVTLRCSSQSGHNTVSWYQQALGQGPQFIFQYYREEENGRGNFPPRFSGLQFPNYSSELNVNALELDDSALYLCASSLFREYTEAFFGQGTRLTVV.

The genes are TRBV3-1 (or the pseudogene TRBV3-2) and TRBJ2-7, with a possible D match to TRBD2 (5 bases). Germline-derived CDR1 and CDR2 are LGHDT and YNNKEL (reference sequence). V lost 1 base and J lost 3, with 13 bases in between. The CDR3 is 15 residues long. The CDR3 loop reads CASSQARVEGYEQYF. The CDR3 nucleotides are TGTGCCAGCAGCCAAGCGAGGGTTGAAGGCTACGAGCAGTACTTC.

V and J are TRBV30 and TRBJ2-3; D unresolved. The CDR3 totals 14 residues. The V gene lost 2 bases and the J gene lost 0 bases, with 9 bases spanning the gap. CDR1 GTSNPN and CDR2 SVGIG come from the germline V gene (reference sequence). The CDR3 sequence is CAWSPGPSTDTQYF. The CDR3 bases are TGTGCCTGGAGTCCAGGTCCTAGCACAGATACGCAGTATTTT.

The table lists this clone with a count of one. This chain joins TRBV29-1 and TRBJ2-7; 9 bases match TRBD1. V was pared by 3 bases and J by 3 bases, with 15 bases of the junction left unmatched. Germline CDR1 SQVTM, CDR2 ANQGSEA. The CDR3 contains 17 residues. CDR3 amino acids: CSVEDNREGQGNYEQYF. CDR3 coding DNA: TGCAGCGTTGAGGACAACAGAGAGGGACAGGGAAACTACGAGCAGTACTTC.